Presented here are 22 T cell receptor beta chains from one specimen sequenced in a study of blood T cell repertoires in COVID-19. Profiling relied on immunoSEQ multiplex PCR, and the TCRdb table lists in-frame clones only, not all of them. The top ten hold 1.1% to 1.5% of the sample, which has around 75,000 clones, 85% to 90% seen once. Sequenced: peripheral blood. The receptor set was obtained from a human donor in a cohort sampled during active COVID-19.

V gene TRBV19 combines with J gene TRBJ2-1; 15 bases agree with TRBD2. Trimming cost V 3 bases and J 9 bases; bases outside gene matches: 6. Per germline, CDR1 LNHDA and CDR2 SQIVND (reference sequence). The CDR3 loop spans 16 amino acids. CDR3 protein: CASSIGLAGGPGEQFF. Here the CDR3 DNA reads TGTGCCAGTAGTATCGGACTAGCGGGAGGGCCGGGTGAGCAGTTCTTC. Using reference TRBV19 and TRBJ2-1 for the parts outside the CDR3, the full variable domain is DGGITQSPKYLFRKEGQNVTLSCEQNLNHDAMYWYRQDPGQGLRLIYYSQIVNDFQKGDIAEGYSVSREKKESFPLTVTSAQKNPTAFYLCASSIGLAGGPGEQFFGPGTRLTVL.

The chain recombines TRBV11-2 with TRBJ2-3, with D maybe TRBD1 (6 bases). The germline gives CDR1 SGHAT, CDR2 FQNNGV. The length of the CDR3 is 14 residues. The V end was cut by 4 bases, the J end by 3 bases, with 11 bases between. The CDR3 DNA reads as TGTGCCAGCAGCTCTTTACAGGGTACAGATACGCAGTATTTT. This codes for CASSSLQGTDTQYF.

The rearrangement joins TRBV6-6 to TRBJ1-1; possible D gene TRBD1, 5 bases. The germline V gene encodes CDR1 MNHNY and CDR2 SVGAGI (reference sequence). This CDR3 is 16 amino acids long. V shed 6 bases and J shed 4 bases, with 21 bases lying between them. CDR3: CASSPRRSGEITEAFF. Written as DNA, the CDR3 is TGTGCCAGCAGCCCCAGGAGGTCGGGGGAGATCACTGAAGCTTTCTTT.

This chain links TRBV7-9 with TRBJ2-1; D call uncertain. V was pared by 7 bases and J by 3 bases, with 4 bases between. The CDR3 is made up of 11 amino acids. Germline V gene lookup returns CDR1 SEHNR and CDR2 FQNEAQ (reference sequence). The DNA of the CDR3 is TGTGCCAGCACCCGCTACAATGAGCAGTTCTTC. It codes for CASTRYNEQFF.

The genes are TRBV6-2 or TRBV6-3 and TRBJ2-5, with D uncertain. This CDR3 region has 12 residues. Trimming took off 5 bases at V and 7 bases at J, with 11 bases between the two ends. Germline V gene lookup returns CDR1 MNHEY and CDR2 SVGEGT. The CDR3 coding sequence is TGTGCCAGCAGTCCGCGAGCCGGGACCCAGTACTTC. Translated, it gives CASSPRAGTQYF.

This chain uses TRBV7-9 with TRBJ2-3; 9 nucleotides align to TRBD2. This CDR3 has 15 residues. CDR1 and CDR2 from the germline V gene are SEHNR and FQNEAQ (reference sequence). The V segment lost 5 bases and the J segment 1 base; nucleotides outside the gene matches: 4. This CDR3 reads CASSPRLAGTDTQYF. The CDR3 DNA reads as TGTGCCAGCAGCCCCCGACTAGCGGGCACAGATACGCAGTATTTT.

The rearrangement uses TRBV10-2 and TRBJ2-7, with 14 bases identical to TRBD2. Trimming cost V 4 bases and J 2 bases; bases outside gene matches: 4. The CDR3 loop spans 16 amino acids. Germline V gives CDR1 WSHSY, CDR2 SAAADI. The CDR3 sequence is CASSGTSGRTPYEQYF. DNA for the CDR3: TGCGCCAGCAGTGGGACTAGCGGGAGGACCCCCTACGAGCAGTACTTC.

This clone was recorded only once. V is TRBV20-1 and J is TRBJ2-2; D remains ambiguous. V was pared by 7 bases and J by 5 bases, with 8 bases between. The V gene's germline CDR1 is DFQATT and CDR2 SNEGSKA (reference sequence). CDR3 size: 11 residues. The CDR3 bases are TGCAGTGGCGGTGGAACCGGGGAGCTGTTTTTT. Translation gives CSGGGTGELFF.

V usage is TRBV4-2 and J usage is TRBJ2-7; D gene ambiguous. The CDR3 is 11 amino acids. Germline V gene lookup returns CDR1 LGHNA and CDR2 YNFKEQ. V lost 5 bases, J lost 1 base, and 3 bases lay in between. The CDR3 nucleotides are TGTGCCAGCAGCTCGTCCTACGAGCAGTACTTC. This encodes CASSSSYEQYF.

The rearrangement links TRBV24-1 to TRBJ2-3; D gene uncertain. The CDR3 is made up of 11 amino acids. Germline V lookup: CDR1 KGHDR, CDR2 SFDVKD. The V end was cut by 5 bases, the J end by 6 bases, with 5 bases between. CDR3 DNA: TGTGCCACCAGTGCCAGGGATACGCAGTATTTT. This encodes CATSARDTQYF.

The chain couples TRBV12-3 or TRBV12-4 to TRBJ1-2; unclear D gene. The CDR3 runs 12 residues. The germline V and J ends were trimmed by 5 bases and 7 bases, with 11 bases remaining between them. CDR3 DNA: TGTGCCAGCAGTCCGGAGGGTTTTGGCTACACCTTC. Translation gives CASSPEGFGYTF.

This clone was detected once. The rearrangement joins TRBV9 to TRBJ2-1; 8 nucleotides match TRBD2. Germline-derived CDR1 and CDR2 are SGDLS and YYNGEE. The CDR3 has 16 residues. After removal of 0 bases from V and 6 bases from J, the junction contained 8 bases not matched to a gene. CDR3 sequence reads: CASSVGGSSGRNEQFF. Here the CDR3 DNA reads TGTGCCAGCAGCGTAGGGGGGTCTAGCGGGCGCAATGAGCAGTTCTTC.

The gene calls are TRBV29-1 and TRBJ2-7, with a tentative D call TRBD2 (5 bases). The CDR3 runs to 12 residues. Germline V gene sequence: CDR1 SQVTM, CDR2 ANQGSEA. V shed 4 bases and J shed 5 bases, with 12 bases lying between them. The DNA for the CDR3 is TGCAGCGTTGCTGGTGCGGGTAACGAGCAGTACTTC. Protein: CSVAGAGNEQYF.

The gene calls are TRBV2 and TRBJ2-7; perhaps TRBD1 as D (7 bases). The CDR3 is 14 residues long. Germline loops: CDR1 SNHLY, CDR2 FYNNEI. V was clipped by 6 bases and J by 1 base, with 13 bases between them. This chain's CDR3 is CASRGGQFSYEQYF. In DNA form, the CDR3 reads TGTGCCAGCAGGGGGGGACAGTTTTCCTACGAGCAGTACTTC.

The CDR3 nucleotides read TGTGCCAGCAGCCCAGGGGAAACCTACAATGAGCAGTTCTTC. Residues: CASSPGETYNEQFF. V is TRBV7-2 and J is TRBJ2-1; possibly TRBD1 for D (6 bases). With 5 bases removed from V and 2 bases from J, the gap between germline ends came to 10 bases. The CDR3 has 14 residues. Germline CDR1 and CDR2: SGHTA and FQGNSA.

The CDR3 DNA is TGTGCCAGTAGGCTTCTCGGGGGCAATGAGCAGTTCTTC. Protein product: CASRLLGGNEQFF. The chain uses TRBV19 and TRBJ2-1; D is possibly TRBD2 (6 bases). Per germline, CDR1 LNHDA and CDR2 SQIVND (reference sequence). The CDR3 has 13 residues. Deletions cut 6 bases from V and 6 bases from J, with 12 bases between.

This clone was seen more than once but under ten times. J is TRBJ1-3 and V is TRBV6-5, with D possibly being TRBD1 (6 bases). The CDR3 length is 15 residues. The V end lost 7 bases, the J end lost 2 bases, and 15 bases lay between the germline ends. Germline CDR1 MNHEY, CDR2 SVGAGI. In DNA, the CDR3 is TGTGCCAGCATTGGTCAGGGGAAACCTGGAAACACCATATATTTT. This codes for CASIGQGKPGNTIYF.

The chain recombines TRBV5-4 with TRBJ1-2; D is unresolved. Trimming took 3 bases from V and 8 from J, leaving 17 bases between them. The CDR3 loop spans 14 amino acids. Per the germline V gene, CDR1 is SGHNT and CDR2 is YYREEE (reference sequence). The DNA for the CDR3 is TGTGCCAGCAGCTGGGCAGACAATTCTCGAGGCTACACCTTC. Protein product: CASSWADNSRGYTF. The full variable domain, completed using reference TRBV5-4 and TRBJ1-2, is ETGVTQSPTHLIKTRGQQVTLRCSSQSGHNTVSWYQQALGQGPQFIFQYYREEENGRGNFPPRFSGLQFPNYSSELNVNALELDDSALYLCASSWADNSRGYTFGSGTRLTVV.

This sequence joins TRBV5-1 and TRBJ2-7; TRBD1 aligns across 9 bases. This CDR3 comprises 15 residues. Germline values: CDR1 SGHRS, CDR2 YFSETQ. Germline trimming cut 3 bases from V and 0 bases from J; bases unmatched to any gene: 4. Here the CDR3 reads CASSYGTGSSYEQYF. The CDR3 coding sequence is TGCGCCAGCAGCTACGGGACAGGGAGCTCCTACGAGCAGTACTTC.

The chain links TRBV5-1 to TRBJ1-2; TRBD1 is a possible D gene (5 bases). The CDR3 runs 14 residues. Germline loops: CDR1 SGHRS, CDR2 YFSETQ. V was cut by 0 bases and J by 7 bases, with 13 bases left in between. CDR3 in DNA: TGCGCCAGCAGCTTGGAGCCAGGGCAGGGTGGCTACACCTTC. Encoded protein: CASSLEPGQGGYTF.

This clone has just one count. J is TRBJ1-1 and V is TRBV19; tentatively, D is TRBD1 (5 bases). Deletions cut 8 bases from V and 4 bases from J, with 17 bases between. Germline CDR1 is LNHDA and CDR2 is SQIVND (reference sequence). CDR3 length equals 14 residues. In DNA form, the CDR3 reads TGTGCCAGTTCTTTGGGGCCGGGCCGCACTGAAGCTTTCTTT. As protein: CASSLGPGRTEAFF.

The chain recombines TRBV15 with TRBJ2-7; 9 bases match TRBD2. J lost 3 bases, V lost 1 base, and 13 bases had no gene match. Germline V CDR1 and CDR2: LNHNV, YYDKDF (reference sequence). The CDR3 consists of 18 residues. The CDR3 region is CATSRAKKSGRSNYEQYF. The DNA for the CDR3 is TGTGCCACCAGCAGAGCGAAGAAGAGCGGGAGGTCTAACTACGAGCAGTACTTC.